This T cell receptor (beta chain) was sequenced in a study of blood T cell repertoires in COVID-19. Study information: COVID-19 samples from acute and convalescent phases originated in the United States, Italy and Spain. Sources were T cells, B-cell-depleted T cells, or PBMCs; the material itself was cDNA or gDNA.

Participants spanned ages about 18 to 100 years and resided in about two dozen US areas. Participant reports of clinical history set cohort assignment. The data were produced by immunoSEQ multiplex PCR, yet TCRdb's version contains in-frame clones alone and is incomplete. The table lists some 310,000 clones, around 92% of them singletons, with around 9% in the top ten. The sequencing input was PBMCs or T cells enriched from blood (not recorded which). The sequence was collected from a woman younger than 45 who had recovered from COVID-19.

The CDR3 DNA follows: TGTGCCAGTTCTCAGATTCCGGGGAACACCATATATTTT. It codes for CASSQIPGNTIYF. The chain recombines TRBV19 with TRBJ1-3, with unresolved D. Trimming shortened V by 8 bases and J by 7 bases, and 15 bases separated the two germline ends. Germline V gives CDR1 LNHDA, CDR2 SQIVND (reference sequence). The CDR3 covers 13 residues.